One and the same sample provided the 15 T cell receptor beta chains below, sequenced in a study of blood T cell repertoires in COVID-19. Assay: immunoSEQ multiplex PCR; the TCRdb copy retains only in-frame clones and omits some. The sample records about 8,000 clones, around 80% being singletons. Material for sequencing was peripheral blood. Receptor source: a human donor in a cohort sampled during active COVID-19.

CDR3 nucleotide sequence: TGTGCCATCAGTCGGAATACAGGGCAAGAGACCCAGTACTTC. Protein product: CAISRNTGQETQYF. The rearrangement links TRBV10-3 to TRBJ2-5; D possibly corresponds to TRBD1 (6 bases). The V gene lost 5 bases and the J gene lost 2 bases, with 12 bases spanning the gap. The CDR3 runs 14 residues. The V gene's germline CDR1 is ENHRY and CDR2 SYGVKD.

CDR3: CASSQTTRDNEQFF. CDR3 nucleotides: TGTGCCAGCAGCCAGACTACTAGGGACAATGAGCAGTTCTTC. The rearrangement links TRBV14 to TRBJ2-1; maybe TRBD2 (5 bases). The CDR3 totals 14 residues. With 3 bases removed from V and 5 bases from J, the gap between germline ends came to 11 bases. CDR1 and CDR2 (germline): SGHDN, FVKESK. Drawing the rest from reference TRBV14 and TRBJ2-1, the complete variable domain is EAGVTQFPSHSVIEKGQTVTLRCDPISGHDNLYWYRRVMGKEIKFLLHFVKESKQDESGMPNNRFLAERTGGTYSTLKVQPAELEDSGVYFCASSQTTRDNEQFFGPGTRLTVL.

This clone has just one count. The rearrangement uses TRBV19 and TRBJ1-5; 8 bases match TRBD1. The CDR3 has 15 residues. CDR1 and CDR2 (germline): LNHDA, SQIVND (reference sequence). V was clipped by 7 bases and J by 4 bases; unmatched bases: 9. CDR3 sequence: CASTLSGQGNQPQHF. CDR3 bases: TGTGCCAGTACCCTAAGCGGACAGGGTAATCAGCCCCAGCATTTT.

This clone was found once. The chain uses TRBV6-2 or TRBV6-3 and TRBJ2-3; perhaps TRBD1 as D (6 bases). There are 15 residues in the CDR3. Germline V lookup: CDR1 MNHEY, CDR2 SVGEGT. Trimming left V 5 bases short and J 0 bases short, with 12 bases between. The CDR3 region has the DNA TGTGCCAGCAGTCCGCACAGGGTAAGCACAGATACGCAGTATTTT. Translated: CASSPHRVSTDTQYF.

The J gene is TRBJ2-5, the V gene TRBV3-1 (or the pseudogene TRBV3-2), with 10 bases that match TRBD2. The V segment lost 2 bases and the J segment 2 bases; nucleotides outside the gene matches: 5. The CDR3 runs 16 residues. Germline CDR1 and CDR2: LGHDT and YNNKEL (reference sequence). The CDR3 is CASSQPPLAGQETQYF. The CDR3 bases are TGTGCCAGCAGCCAACCCCCACTAGCGGGGCAAGAGACCCAGTACTTC.

Notes on this clone: One end of the junction does not line up with germline, which may come from a read error. The rearrangement links TRBV7-2 to TRBJ1-1; 7 bases line up with TRBD1. CDR3 length equals 14 residues. Germline V gene data show CDR1 as SGHTA and CDR2 as FQGNSA. The CDR3 DNA reads as TGTGCCAGCAGCTTCGGGACAGACACCGCTGAAACTTTCTTT. Translation: CASSFGTDTAETFF.

This rearrangement joins TRBV2 to TRBJ2-1; 11 positions match TRBD2. V gave up 6 bases and J gave up 6 bases; unmatched junction bases: 7. The germline CDR1 and CDR2 sequences are SNHLY and FYNNEI. This CDR3 contains 15 residues. The CDR3 region has the DNA TGTGCCAGCAGCGCAGACGGGACTAGCGGCAATGAGCAGTTCTTC. It codes for CASSADGTSGNEQFF.

By its share, this clone is medium-sized. The gene calls are TRBV19 and TRBJ1-2; 9 bases line up with TRBD1. The CDR3 totals 14 residues. CDR1 LNHDA and CDR2 SQIVND come from the germline V gene (reference sequence). Germline trimming cut 5 bases from V and 4 bases from J; bases unmatched to any gene: 5. The CDR3 DNA sequence: TGTGCCAGTAGTGCGACAGGGGGTGTCTATGGCTACACCTTC. Amino acids: CASSATGGVYGYTF.

This clone was observed a handful of times. This chain uses TRBV5-1 with TRBJ2-2, with 9 positions matching TRBD1. The germline CDR1 and CDR2 sequences are SGHRS and YFSETQ. The CDR3 has 15 amino acids. With 5 bases clipped from V and 8 bases from J, the junction kept 10 bases outside the gene matches. CDR3 in DNA: TGCGCCAGCAGGTCTGACAGGGGGGACCTAGGGGAGCTGTTTTTT. Amino acids: CASRSDRGDLGELFF.

The genes are TRBV9 and TRBJ2-7, with TRBD2 matching 9 bases. The CDR3 loop spans 19 amino acids. Germline V gene data show CDR1 as SGDLS and CDR2 as YYNGEE. V was pared by 2 bases and J by 0 bases, with 15 bases of the junction left unmatched. The CDR3 DNA sequence: TGTGCCAGCAGCGTTTCCGGGACTAGCCATACCCTGAGCTCCTACGAGCAGTACGTC. Amino acid sequence: CASSVSGTSHTLSSYEQYV.

The V call is TRBV7-8, the J call TRBJ2-2; weak D call: TRBD2 (6 bases). The V end lost 5 bases, the J end lost 4 bases, and 20 bases lay between the germline ends. Germline CDR1 SGHVS, CDR2 FQNEAQ. This CDR3 comprises 17 residues. This CDR3 is CASSGRLRTTPTGELFF. The CDR3 nucleotides are TGTGCCAGCAGCGGACGGCTAAGGACTACCCCCACCGGGGAGCTGTTTTTT.

About this clone itself: Because it lacks the conserved phenylalanine or tryptophan at the end, this CDR3 is likely a read error. The rearrangement joins TRBV3-1 (or the pseudogene TRBV3-2) to TRBJ1-1, with D perhaps TRBD1 (5 bases). Trimming stripped 9 bases from V and 5 bases from J, with 10 bases between. This CDR3 has 11 amino acids. Per germline, CDR1 LGHDT and CDR2 YNNKEL (reference sequence). The CDR3 bases are TGTGCCAGTCGGGGGGGTACTGAAGCTTTCCTT. Translating it yields CASRGGTEAFL.

The rearrangement uses TRBV6-5 and TRBJ1-1; the D gene is possibly TRBD1 (6 bases). Trimming removed 0 bases at V and 5 bases at J, with 16 bases between. CDR1 MNHEY and CDR2 SVGAGI come from the germline V gene. The CDR3 extends over 16 amino acids. The CDR3 nucleotides read TGTGCCAGCAGTTACTCGCATGGGACAATGGGGACTGAAGCTTTCTTT. Residues: CASSYSHGTMGTEAFF.

Only a few counts were recorded for this clone. This chain joins TRBV11-2 and TRBJ2-2, with D maybe TRBD2 (6 bases). The germline V gene encodes CDR1 SGHAT and CDR2 FQNNGV. Trimming cost V 5 bases and J 0 bases, with 19 bases left between them. The CDR3 consists of 18 residues. The chain's CDR3 is CASSPQRPGVPNTGELFF. In nucleotides, the CDR3 is TGTGCCAGCAGCCCCCAAAGGCCGGGAGTGCCGAACACCGGGGAGCTGTTTTTT. Based on the CDR3 plus reference TRBV11-2 and TRBJ2-2, the full variable domain is EAGVAQSPRYKIIEKRQSVAFWCNPISGHATLYWYQQILGQGPKLLIQFQNNGVVDDSQLPKDRFSAERLKGVDSTLKIQPAKLEDSAVYLCASSPQRPGVPNTGELFFGEGSRLTVL.

The chain is built from TRBV9 and TRBJ2-3; 7 bases match TRBD1. CDR1 is SGDLS, CDR2 YYNGEE, per germline. This CDR3 is built from 15 residues. The V segment lost 3 bases and the J segment 3 bases; nucleotides outside the gene matches: 7. The DNA for the CDR3 is TGTGCCAGCAGCGGAAGACAGGGTGTGACAGATACGCAGTATTTT. Its protein product is CASSGRQGVTDTQYF.